The source of this T cell receptor beta chain is a study of spatial heterogeneity in lung cancer. One entry per CDR3 protein, called by TCRdb with MiXCR from the 5' RACE reads. Of roughly 7,000 distinct CDR3 sequences listed, about 3.7% are singletons. By sample share, this clonotype is medium-sized. The antigen remains unidentified. Germline loops: CDR1 MNHNS, CDR2 SASEGT. The germline V and J ends were trimmed by 7 bases and 1 base, with 16 bases remaining between them. This CDR3 has 15 amino acids. As to time point: sample taken at primary tumor resection. Without sorting, whole RNA was sequenced from tumor, nontumor lung or frozen PBMC. Study conclusions and caveats: One measure, the expanded intratumoral alpha and beta TCR count, tracked tumor mutation counts.

The chain recombines TRBV6-1 with TRBJ1-1, with a weak D call TRBD1 (5 bases). This material consisted of lung tumor tissue, taken at surgery. The receptor comes from a male donor with early-stage non-small cell lung cancer. Here the CDR3 DNA reads TGTGCCAGCACCCCCGAGGGAGGGGCGAACACTGAAGCTTTCTTT. It encodes CASTPEGGANTEAFF.